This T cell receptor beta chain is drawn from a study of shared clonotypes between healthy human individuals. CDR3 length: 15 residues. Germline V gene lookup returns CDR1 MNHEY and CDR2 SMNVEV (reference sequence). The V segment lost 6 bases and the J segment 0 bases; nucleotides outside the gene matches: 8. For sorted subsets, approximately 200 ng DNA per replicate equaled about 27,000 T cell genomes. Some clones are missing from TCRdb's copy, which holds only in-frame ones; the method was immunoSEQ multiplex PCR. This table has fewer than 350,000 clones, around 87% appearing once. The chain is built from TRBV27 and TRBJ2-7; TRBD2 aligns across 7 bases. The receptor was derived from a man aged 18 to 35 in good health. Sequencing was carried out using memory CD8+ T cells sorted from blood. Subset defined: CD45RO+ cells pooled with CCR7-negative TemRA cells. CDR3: CASSPFASGSYEQYF. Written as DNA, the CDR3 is TGTGCCAGCAGCCCGTTTGCTAGCGGCTCCTACGAGCAGTACTTC.